Following are 20 T cell receptor beta chains from one sample sequenced in a study of spatial heterogeneity in lung cancer. Time point defined: sample taken at primary tumor resection. TCRdb independently ran MiXCR on the 5' RACE reads; one entry per CDR3 protein. The table has around 15,000 distinct CDR3 sequences, roughly 4% seen once. The input for sequencing was normal lung tissue next to the tumor, taken at surgery. The source is a male donor with early-stage non-small cell lung cancer.

The table lists this clonotype with many counts. In a library made to pick up alpha chains, this beta chain is a stray read with a size that means little. The chain recombines TRBV7-8 with TRBJ1-5; the D is unclear. The CDR3 loop spans 12 amino acids. Germline-derived CDR1 and CDR2 are SGHVS and FQNEAQ. The V gene lost 5 bases and the J gene lost 3 bases, with 5 bases spanning the gap. CDR3: CASSVPNQPQHF. CDR3 in DNA: TGTGCCAGCAGCGTGCCCAATCAGCCCCAGCATTTT.

This clonotype was observed at least ten times. A library made for alpha chains picked up this beta chain off target, so its size means little. The chain joins TRBV28 to TRBJ2-3; D unclear. Trimming took off 5 bases at V and 6 bases at J, with 6 bases between the two ends. The CDR3 length is 11 residues. CDR1 and CDR2 from the germline V gene are MDHEN and SYDVKM. The CDR3 region has the DNA TGTGCCAGCAGTGCCCTGGATACGCAGTATTTT. Translated, it gives CASSALDTQYF.

This clonotype appeared many times. The library was prepared for alpha chains; this beta chain is a stray read, so its frequency means little. The chain recombines TRBV24-1 with TRBJ2-3; tentatively, D is TRBD2 (6 bases). Germline CDR1 reads KGHDR; CDR2 reads SFDVKD. V lost 5 bases, J lost 2 bases, and 16 bases lay in between. CDR3 length: 16 residues. The DNA for the CDR3 is TGTGCCACCAGTGGAGGAGGGGCACCGCACACAGATACGCAGTATTTT. This translates into CATSGGGAPHTDTQYF.

This clonotype was seen at least ten times. A library prepared for alpha chains yielded this beta chain as an off-target read; its size is of little meaning. The V and J genes are TRBV7-2 and TRBJ1-2; TRBD1 aligns across 10 bases. The germline CDR1 and CDR2 sequences are SGHTA and FQGNSA. This CDR3 contains 15 residues. With V trimmed by 1 base and J by 5 bases, 4 bases remained unmatched. The CDR3 bases are TGTGCCAGCAGCTTAGGGGGGACAGGGGTGTATGGCTACACCTTC. This translates into CASSLGGTGVYGYTF.

By frequency in the sample, this clonotype is medium-sized. The library was built for alpha chains, so this beta chain is an off-target read and its size means little. This sequence joins TRBV10-3 and TRBJ2-5, with 13 bases matching TRBD2. V shed 6 bases, J shed 2 bases, and the junction held 3 bases outside the gene matches. This CDR3 spans 15 amino acids. Looked up from germline, CDR1 is ENHRY and CDR2 is SYGVKD. Written as DNA, the CDR3 is TGTGCCATCAGAGGACTAGCGGGAGAACAAGAGACCCAGTACTTC. Translating it yields CAIRGLAGEQETQYF.

This clonotype was detected ten times or more. This beta chain is an unintended read in a library built for alpha chains; its size means little. The rearrangement uses TRBV12-3 or TRBV12-4 and TRBJ2-1; a possible D gene is TRBD2 (7 bases). This CDR3 is built from 15 residues. V lost 7 bases and J 4 bases, leaving 17 bases between the germline ends. CDR3 protein: CASTLARGGYNEQFF. The CDR3 DNA follows: TGTGCCAGCACCTTAGCGAGGGGGGGGTACAATGAGCAGTTCTTC.

This clonotype occurred many times. The size of this beta chain means little, since it is a stray read in a library made for alpha chains. This sequence joins TRBV5-1 and TRBJ2-3, with a weak D call TRBD1 (6 bases). V lost 6 bases, J lost 2 bases, and 19 bases lay in between. The germline CDR1 and CDR2 sequences are SGHRS and YFSETQ. The CDR3 is 16 amino acids. The CDR3, as DNA: TGCGCCAGCACAGGTCAGGGGCTAAAAACCACAGATACGCAGTATTTT. Protein sequence: CASTGQGLKTTDTQYF. Supplemented by reference TRBV5-1 and TRBJ2-3, the full variable domain reads KAGVTQTPRYLIKTRGQQVTLSCSPISGHRSVSWYQQTPGQGLQFLFEYFSETQRNKGNFPGRFSGRQFSNSRSEMNVSTLELGDSALYLCASTGQGLKTTDTQYFGPGTRLTVL.

This clonotype was counted at least ten times. With the library built for alpha chains, this beta chain is off target and its frequency is not meaningful. CDR3 loop: CASSFDRGLDNSPLHF. The CDR3, as DNA: TGTGCCAGCAGTTTCGACCGGGGACTGGATAATTCACCCCTCCACTTT. J is TRBJ1-6 and V is TRBV6-2 or TRBV6-3, with D possibly matching TRBD1 (5 bases). The CDR3 runs 16 residues. Germline CDR1 MNHEY, CDR2 SVGEGT. Trimming took 4 bases from V and 5 from J, leaving 15 bases between them.

The sample holds many counts of this clonotype. A library prepared for alpha chains yielded this beta chain as an off-target read; its size is of little meaning. The chain employs TRBV7-2 and TRBJ1-3, with D unclear. The length of the CDR3 is 15 residues. Germline lookup yields CDR1 SGHTA and CDR2 FQGNSA. Trimming took off 5 bases at V and 4 bases at J, with 15 bases between the two ends. The CDR3 DNA sequence: TGTGCCAGCAGCCCCCACGGGGTAGAAGGAAACACCATATATTTT. Translating it yields CASSPHGVEGNTIYF.

This clonotype was seen repeatedly, ten times or more. Being off target in a library aimed at alpha chains, this beta chain has a size of little meaning. The chain joins TRBV28 to TRBJ2-7, with D uncertain. The CDR3 contains 16 residues. V was cut by 3 bases and J by 3 bases, with 18 bases left in between. Germline CDR1 MDHEN, CDR2 SYDVKM. CDR3 nucleotides: TGTGCCAGCAGTTTTCTCTCATCGCCTGGAAGCTACGAGCAGTACTTC. This sequence encodes CASSFLSSPGSYEQYF. The entire variable domain, with the rest obtained from reference TRBV28 and TRBJ2-7, is as follows: DVKVTQSSRYLVKRTGEKVFLECVQDMDHENMFWYRQDPGLGLRLIYFSYDVKMKEKGDIPEGYSVSREKKERFSLILESASTNQTSMYLCASSFLSSPGSYEQYFGPGTRLTVT.

This clonotype was counted at least ten times. As an off-target read in a library built for alpha chains, this beta chain has a frequency of little significance. This sequence joins TRBV6-5 and TRBJ2-7; D is undetermined. Germline CDR1 reads MNHEY; CDR2 reads SVGAGI. Trimming removed 8 bases from V and 0 bases from J, with 5 bases in between. The CDR3 is 11 residues long. Here the CDR3 DNA reads TGTGCCAGCGGGGACTCCTACGAGCAGTACTTC. Translation gives CASGDSYEQYF.

This clonotype ranks as medium-sized. As an off-target read in a library built for alpha chains, this beta chain has a frequency of little significance. This chain uses TRBV18 with TRBJ2-1; 10 nucleotides align to TRBD1. With 8 bases clipped from V and 7 bases from J, the junction kept 11 bases outside the gene matches. This CDR3 is 15 amino acids long. Germline CDR1 KGHSH, CDR2 LQKENI. CDR3 region: CASTHRQGALNEQFF. CDR3 sequence (DNA): TGTGCCAGCACCCATCGACAGGGGGCATTGAATGAGCAGTTCTTC.

This clonotype was picked up many times. The library was built for alpha chains, so this beta chain is an off-target read and its size means little. The chain recombines TRBV7-2 with TRBJ2-5; D possibly corresponds to TRBD1 (6 bases). From germline, CDR1 is SGHTA and CDR2 FQGNSA. The ends were cut back, 5 bases at V and 3 bases at J, with 10 bases in the middle. The CDR3 totals 13 residues. CDR3 nucleotides: TGTGCCAGCAGCCCCGGACAGAAAGAGACCCAGTACTTC. This codes for CASSPGQKETQYF.

This clonotype has a count of ten or more. Found in a library prepared for alpha chains, this beta chain is an off-target read, and its abundance has little meaning. The genes are TRBV7-4 and TRBJ1-1; TRBD1 matches at 8 bases. Germline V CDR1 and CDR2: SGHVT, SQSDAQ. V trimming: 5 bases; J trimming: 7 bases; junction bases outside the gene matches: 6. This CDR3 contains 13 residues. CDR3 residues: CASSRGQGREAFF. The CDR3 DNA reads as TGTGCCAGCAGCCGTGGACAGGGCCGTGAAGCTTTCTTT.

The table lists this clonotype with many counts. The library was prepared for alpha chains; this beta chain is a stray read, so its frequency means little. The chain has TRBV6-6 and TRBJ1-5; 10 bases are a match to TRBD1. The CDR3 is 19 amino acids. Germline-derived CDR1 and CDR2 are MNHNY and SVGAGI (reference sequence). J was trimmed by 0 bases and V by 5 bases; bases with no gene match: 13. CDR3 coding DNA: TGTGCCAGCAGTCCCCTTTGGGGACAGGGGAGGGGTAGCAATCAGCCCCAGCATTTT. Protein: CASSPLWGQGRGSNQPQHF.

This clonotype was counted ten times or more. This beta chain is off target for a library built for alpha chains, so its abundance means little. V gene TRBV12-3 or TRBV12-4 combines with J gene TRBJ2-1, with 7 nucleotides matching TRBD2. V dropped 7 bases and J dropped 0; count of bases not matched to a gene: 9. This CDR3 spans 16 amino acids. CDR3 residues: CASTPRGGSSYNEQFF. DNA of the CDR3: TGTGCCAGCACCCCCCGCGGCGGGAGCTCCTACAATGAGCAGTTCTTC.

Ten or more counts support this clonotype. Little can be read into the size of this beta chain, an off-target read in a library designed for alpha chains. This chain joins TRBV27 and TRBJ2-5; TRBD2 aligns across 9 bases. Germline assignment: CDR1 MNHEY and CDR2 SMNVEV (reference sequence). After removal of 2 bases from V and 5 bases from J, the junction contained 6 bases not matched to a gene. The CDR3 totals 15 residues. The DNA for the CDR3 is TGTGCCAGCAGTTTAAATAGCGGGAGCCAGGAGACCCAGTACTTC. Residues: CASSLNSGSQETQYF.

There are many counts of this clonotype. This beta chain slipped into a library made for alpha chains as a stray read, so its size is not meaningful. J is TRBJ1-1 and V is TRBV5-1; no definite D call. Germline V CDR1 and CDR2: SGHRS, YFSETQ. The CDR3 is 13 residues long. V gave up 4 bases and J gave up 6 bases, with 13 bases separating them. The CDR3 DNA is TGCGCCAGCAGCAGAATGTTCGAGTCTGAAGCTTTCTTT. Translation: CASSRMFESEAFF. The entire variable domain, with the rest obtained from reference TRBV5-1 and TRBJ1-1, is as follows: KAGVTQTPRYLIKTRGQQVTLSCSPISGHRSVSWYQQTPGQGLQFLFEYFSETQRNKGNFPGRFSGRQFSNSRSEMNVSTLELGDSALYLCASSRMFESEAFFGQGTRLTVV.

This clonotype was picked up many times. For a library built for alpha chains, this beta chain is a stray read; little rests on its size. The chain has TRBV18 and TRBJ2-2; TRBD2 agrees at 10 bases. Looked up from germline, CDR1 is KGHSH and CDR2 is LQKENI. The CDR3 consists of 17 residues. V lost 1 base, J lost 3 bases, and 5 bases stayed unmatched. This chain's CDR3 is CASSPQAGGPDTGELFF. CDR3 DNA: TGTGCCAGCTCACCACAAGCGGGAGGGCCGGACACCGGGGAGCTGTTTTTT.

This clonotype came up many times. Little can be read into the size of this beta chain, an off-target read in a library designed for alpha chains. The chain couples TRBV28 to TRBJ2-2; D is possibly TRBD2 (6 bases). The germline gives CDR1 MDHEN, CDR2 SYDVKM. The CDR3 length is 17 residues. Deletions cut 5 bases from V and 0 bases from J, with 16 bases between. In DNA form, the CDR3 reads TGTGCCAGCAGTCTCCCGTACGGCGGGACGAACACCGGGGAGCTGTTTTTT. Translated: CASSLPYGGTNTGELFF.